The clone carrying this T cell receptor (beta chain) was observed a few times. Its specificity is unknown. These data are taken from a study of T cell repertoires in cytomegalovirus infection. Study at large: CMV infection together with matching HLA type was indicated by public TCR beta signatures. Regarding the study as a whole: Summed public TCR beta family frequency identified CMV carriers bearing the relevant HLA. CMV-specific TCR beta clonotypes restricted by HLA-C were the ones dominating the ex vivo response.

TCRdb analysed the reads with MiXCR anew, one entry per CDR3 protein. Of around 130,000 distinct CDR3 sequences listed, 7.5% to 9% are singletons. Sequences were obtained from PBMCs. The sequence came from a human donor in good health (CMV status not recorded). Some clones in this sample may be carry-over from other donors' samples.

This chain's CDR3 is CASSRTGGAFF. CDR3 coding DNA: TGTGCCAGCAGTCGGACAGGGGGAGCTTTCTTT. This chain connects TRBV7-9 to TRBJ1-1; 10 positions agree with TRBD1. Germline assignment: CDR1 SEHNR and CDR2 FQNEAQ (reference sequence). This CDR3 is built from 11 residues. Trimming at V came to 6 bases and at J to 10 bases, leaving 2 bases not matched to a gene.